The 30 T cell receptor beta chains listed next were all sequenced from one sample in a study of blood T cells in healthy people across ages. Primed by a sample-barcoded 5' primer and a J-beta primer mix, a second PCR proceeded for 7 to 11 cycles. TCRdb fed the 5' RACE reads into MiXCR, producing one record per CDR3 protein. Counted here are 700,000 to 1,000,000 distinct CDR3 sequences, under 45% occurring once; the ten biggest clones make up about 19%. Sequencing input: blood. The source of these receptors is a man aged 60 to 69 in good health.

The V gene is TRBV20-1, the J gene TRBJ2-1; 11 nucleotides match TRBD2. V was clipped by 5 bases and J by 4 bases; unmatched bases: 10. The CDR3 length is 16 residues. Germline V lookup: CDR1 DFQATT, CDR2 SNEGSKA (reference sequence). This chain's CDR3 is CSAESSLAGGYNEQFF. The CDR3 DNA reads as TGCAGTGCTGAATCGTCCCTAGCGGGGGGTTACAATGAGCAGTTCTTC.

The rearrangement uses TRBV27 and TRBJ2-3; D is perhaps TRBD2 (5 bases). V dropped 5 bases and J dropped 4 bases, with 19 bases sitting between them. This CDR3 has 16 residues. Looked up from germline, CDR1 is MNHEY and CDR2 is SMNVEV (reference sequence). The CDR3 nucleotides are TGTGCCAGCAGTCTCAGCGTGGGAGCACTGTCAGATACGCAGTATTTT. Amino acids: CASSLSVGALSDTQYF.

The chain is built from TRBV9 and TRBJ2-3, with TRBD2 identical over 10 bases. V gave up 2 bases and J gave up 4 bases; unmatched junction bases: 7. The CDR3 contains 16 residues. Germline V CDR1 and CDR2: SGDLS, YYNGEE. The CDR3: CASSVRAGGPSDTQYF. The DNA of the CDR3 is TGTGCCAGCAGCGTCCGAGCGGGAGGGCCTTCAGATACGCAGTATTTT.

This chain joins TRBV4-1 and TRBJ1-5; 8 bases align to TRBD1. Losses at the gene ends were 1 base for V and 1 base for J; bases not matched to a gene: 3. The CDR3 covers 16 residues. Germline CDR1 MGHRA, CDR2 YSYEKL. In DNA form, the CDR3 reads TGCGCCAGCAGCCAAGGACAGGGGTGGAGCAATCAGCCCCAGCATTTT. Amino acids: CASSQGQGWSNQPQHF.

The rearrangement links TRBV5-1 to TRBJ2-3; a possible D gene is TRBD1 (6 bases). V shed 4 bases and J shed 7 bases, with 22 bases lying between them. This CDR3 comprises 16 residues. CDR1 SGHRS and CDR2 YFSETQ come from the germline V gene. The CDR3 region has the DNA TGCGCCAGCAGCCGCATAATTGGGGGCGCTGAAAATACGCAGTATTTT. Amino acid sequence: CASSRIIGGAENTQYF.

This clonotype was detected ten times or more. The V and J genes are TRBV20-1 and TRBJ2-3, with 12 bases that match TRBD2. Unmatched junction bases numbered 1, after V lost 5 bases and J lost 1 base. The CDR3 sequence is 14 residues long. CDR1 is DFQATT, CDR2 SNEGSKA, per germline (reference sequence). The CDR3 is CSAWTSGGTDTQYF. The CDR3 DNA is TGCAGTGCTTGGACTAGCGGGGGCACAGATACGCAGTATTTT.

The chain employs TRBV12-3 or TRBV12-4 and TRBJ2-2, with 7 bases aligning to TRBD2. The length of the CDR3 is 15 residues. Unmatched junction bases numbered 4, after V lost 1 base and J lost 5 bases. DNA of the CDR3: TGTGCCAGCAGTTTAGGCGGGGGTCCTACCGGGGAGCTGTTTTTT. Its translation is CASSLGGGPTGELFF.

As to this clonotype: A junction boundary mismatches the germline segment, possibly from a read error. V gene TRBV30 combines with J gene TRBJ2-1; 8 nucleotides align to TRBD1. The germline V gene encodes CDR1 GTSNPN and CDR2 SVGIG (reference sequence). The CDR3 is made up of 12 amino acids. CDR3 nucleotides: TGTGCCTGGAGTCCAGGGGGCAATGAGCAGTTCTTT. It encodes CAWSPGGNEQFF.

This chain joins TRBV6-5 and TRBJ2-5; 8 positions match TRBD2. Judging by the DNA end, TRBJ2-7 fits better; the J call may be wrong. The CDR3 is made up of 14 amino acids. The germline gives CDR1 MNHEY, CDR2 SVGAGI. This CDR3 is CASRTLRGGYEQYF. The CDR3 nucleotides are TGTGCCAGCAGGACCCTTCGCGGGGGGTACGAGCAGTACTTC.

CDR3 sequence reads: CASSEWSGREKLFF. In DNA form, the CDR3 reads TGTGCCAGCAGTGAATGGTCGGGAAGGGAAAAACTGTTTTTT. The V gene is TRBV25-1, the J gene TRBJ1-4; D is unclear. The CDR3 totals 14 residues. V was pared by 1 base and J by 8 bases, with 11 bases between. Germline CDR1 MGHDK, CDR2 SYGVNS.

CDR3 bases: TGTGCCAGCAGCTTTGGGAGTCAGCCCCAGCATTTT. Its translation: CASSFGSQPQHF. This chain uses TRBV7-9 with TRBJ1-5; D remains unclear. The V end lost 3 bases, the J end lost 6 bases, and 6 bases lay between the germline ends. The germline gives CDR1 SEHNR, CDR2 FQNEAQ (reference sequence). CDR3 length: 12 amino acids.

This sequence joins TRBV4-1 and TRBJ2-7; D might be TRBD2 (6 bases). The CDR3 totals 16 residues. Germline V lookup: CDR1 MGHRA, CDR2 YSYEKL. Between the trimmed V and J ends, which lost 0 bases and 2 bases, there was a span of 14 bases. The DNA for the CDR3 is TGCGCCAGCAGCCAAGAGCACGGGGGTTCCGCCTACGAGCAGTACTTC. This encodes CASSQEHGGSAYEQYF.

Notes on this clonotype: Possible read error: a much larger clone is one base away. This chain links TRBV5-6 with TRBJ2-7; D perhaps matches TRBD2 (6 bases). The germline V gene encodes CDR1 SGHDT and CDR2 YYEEEE. Between the trimmed V and J ends, which lost 3 bases and 6 bases, there was a span of 13 bases. This CDR3 is built from 13 residues. The CDR3 sequence is CASSCGAQGEQYF. The DNA of the CDR3 is TGTGCCAGCAGCTGCGGGGCCCAGGGCGAGCAGTACTTC.

The V call is TRBV3-1, the J call TRBJ2-7; the D gene is possibly TRBD2 (5 bases). Germline-derived CDR1 and CDR2 are LGHDT and YNNKEL (reference sequence). V was pared by 5 bases and J by 1 base, with 9 bases between. This CDR3 has 13 residues. The CDR3 loop is CASSIGDSYEQYF. DNA of the CDR3: TGTGCCAGCAGCATCGGGGATTCCTACGAGCAGTACTTC.

The chain couples TRBV30 to TRBJ2-2, with 10 nucleotides matching TRBD2. The CDR3 runs to 15 residues. Losses at the gene ends were 8 bases for V and 5 bases for J; bases not matched to a gene: 11. Germline V gene lookup returns CDR1 GTSNPN and CDR2 SVGIG (reference sequence). CDR3 nucleotides: TGTGCCAGCCAACTAGCGGGGTGTCGAACCGGGGAGCTGTTTTTT. It is translated as CASQLAGCRTGELFF.

In its sample, this clonotype was seen a few times. V gene TRBV7-9 combines with J gene TRBJ2-1, with 8 bases fitting TRBD1. The CDR3 sequence is 17 residues long. V shed 5 bases and J 7 bases; nucleotides not matched to a gene: 16. Germline V gene lookup returns CDR1 SEHNR and CDR2 FQNEAQ (reference sequence). CDR3 sequence: CASSPSPGQGTGNEQFF. In DNA form, the CDR3 reads TGTGCCAGCAGCCCAAGCCCCGGACAGGGTACGGGGAATGAGCAGTTCTTC.

This clonotype was observed a few times. The gene calls are TRBV4-3 and TRBJ2-1; D could derive from TRBD1 or TRBD2 (5 bases each). The germline V gene has CDR1 LGHNA and CDR2 YSLEER. V lost 3 bases to trimming and J lost 12 bases, with 24 bases between them. The CDR3 is 16 amino acids. In DNA, the CDR3 is TGCGCCAGCAGCCACCAAAACCCCCGGGACGATAATAGGCAGTTCTTC. Its translation is CASSHQNPRDDNRQFF.

The chain recombines TRBV6-2 or TRBV6-3 with TRBJ1-5, with D maybe TRBD1 (5 bases). This CDR3 spans 15 amino acids. Trimming left V 5 bases short and J 2 bases short, with 13 bases between. Looked up from germline, CDR1 is MNHEY and CDR2 is SVGEGT. The CDR3 DNA is TGTGCCAGCAGTAGGACGGGGCAAGGCAATCAGCCCCAGCATTTT. Translating gives CASSRTGQGNQPQHF.

This clonotype appeared many times. Written as DNA, the CDR3 is TGTGCCTCAGGACCGGTCCATGGGCGAGGCTACACCTTC. Translating gives CASGPVHGRGYTF. The chain recombines TRBV10-3 with TRBJ1-2; D gene ambiguous. V lost 11 bases, J lost 8 bases, and 21 bases lay in between. This CDR3 is built from 13 residues. Germline assignment: CDR1 ENHRY and CDR2 SYGVKD.

The table lists this clonotype with a few counts. V and J are TRBV20-1 and TRBJ2-3; either TRBD1 or TRBD2 may fit D (5 bases each). V was cut by 4 bases and J by 6 bases, with 14 bases left in between. CDR1 DFQATT and CDR2 SNEGSKA come from the germline V gene (reference sequence). The CDR3 contains 13 residues. The CDR3 loop reads CSAMGTFSDTQYF. CDR3 sequence (DNA): TGCAGTGCTATGGGGACCTTCAGCGATACGCAGTATTTT.

The table lists this clonotype with a few counts. This sequence joins TRBV14 and TRBJ2-7, with TRBD1 matching over 8 bases. TRBJ2-5 matches the DNA end more closely, so the J call is doubtful. CDR1 SGHDN and CDR2 FVKESK come from the germline V gene. This CDR3 region has 13 residues. The CDR3 DNA reads as TGTGCCAGCAGTCACCAGGGGGCTGAGACCCAGTACTTC. Translating gives CASSHQGAETQYF.

This clonotype has more than one count but fewer than ten. V and J are TRBV10-3 and TRBJ2-5; D is perhaps TRBD1 (5 bases). The CDR3 consists of 13 residues. Deletions cut 2 bases from V and 9 bases from J, with 13 bases between. The germline CDR1 and CDR2 sequences are ENHRY and SYGVKD. The CDR3 nucleotides are TGTGCCATCAGTGAGAGACAGCCTTCAGCCCAGTACTTC. Amino acid sequence: CAISERQPSAQYF.

V gene TRBV20-1 combines with J gene TRBJ2-7; D possibly corresponds to TRBD2 (7 bases). With 3 bases removed from V and 3 bases from J, the gap between germline ends came to 15 bases. Germline V gives CDR1 DFQATT, CDR2 SNEGSKA (reference sequence). CDR3 length: 14 residues. This CDR3 reads CSARRGGEDYEQYF. For the CDR3, the DNA is TGCAGTGCTAGGCGAGGGGGGGAGGACTACGAGCAGTACTTC.

This clonotype has a single count. Relative to the germline gene, one junction end is altered; a read error may explain this. This chain joins TRBV7-9 and TRBJ1-6; perhaps TRBD1 as D (5 bases). CDR1 and CDR2 (germline): SEHNR, FQNEAQ (reference sequence). The CDR3 has 15 residues. CDR3 amino acids: CAGSPQGEGNSPLHF. The CDR3 DNA is TGTGCCGGCAGCCCTCAGGGCGAGGGGAATTCACCCCTCCACTTT.

This chain links TRBV10-3 with TRBJ1-1; a weak D match, TRBD1 (5 bases). Trimming stripped 4 bases from V and 4 bases from J, with 13 bases between. This CDR3 contains 14 residues. The germline gives CDR1 ENHRY, CDR2 SYGVKD. The CDR3: CAISGGISVTEAFF. CDR3 in DNA: TGTGCCATCAGTGGGGGGATTAGCGTCACTGAAGCTTTCTTT.

The sample holds a few counts of this clonotype. This rearrangement joins TRBV7-2 to TRBJ2-3; a possible D gene is TRBD1 (5 bases). V dropped 1 base and J dropped 3 bases, with 11 bases sitting between them. In germline, CDR1 is SGHTA, CDR2 FQGNSA. This CDR3 has 15 residues. In DNA form, the CDR3 reads TGTGCCAGCAGCTTAGGGGGCAGGGCTACAGATACGCAGTATTTT. This gives the protein CASSLGGRATDTQYF.

This clonotype was seen only a few times. The chain is built from TRBV6-2 or TRBV6-3 and TRBJ2-4; D unclear. Deletions cut 6 bases from V and 0 bases from J, with 15 bases between. The CDR3 covers 16 residues. Germline-derived CDR1 and CDR2 are MNHEY and SVGEGT. The CDR3: CASSPGPVQAKNIQYF. As DNA, the CDR3 is TGTGCCAGCAGCCCCGGACCGGTGCAAGCCAAAAACATTCAGTACTTC.

The rearrangement joins TRBV20-1 to TRBJ2-1; D may be TRBD2 (6 bases). This CDR3 comprises 14 residues. The germline V gene has CDR1 DFQATT and CDR2 SNEGSKA (reference sequence). CDR3 protein: CSLNGGELGNEQFF. CDR3 coding DNA: TGCAGCCTCAACGGGGGTGAACTTGGGAATGAGCAGTTCTTC.

The rearrangement links TRBV12-5 to TRBJ2-7, with a weak D call TRBD1 (7 bases). The CDR3 has 15 residues. Germline assignment: CDR1 LGHNT and CDR2 FRNRAP. The V gene lost 8 bases and the J gene lost 0 bases, with 17 bases spanning the gap. DNA of the CDR3: TGTGCTAGTAGACAGGGAGGATTGAACTCCTACGAGCAGTACTTC. It encodes CASRQGGLNSYEQYF.

This clonotype was found a few times. This chain connects TRBV5-5 to TRBJ1-1; a possible D gene is TRBD1 (6 bases). The CDR3 consists of 17 residues. Germline V gene data show CDR1 as SGHKS and CDR2 as YYEKEE (reference sequence). V was pared by 4 bases and J by 0 bases, with 19 bases between. The CDR3 coding sequence is TGTGCCAGCAGCGTCCCTCTTACAGGGTCCCTGAACACTGAAGCTTTCTTT. This translates into CASSVPLTGSLNTEAFF.